Shown below are 11 T cell receptor beta chains from a single sample sequenced in a study of blood T cell repertoires in COVID-19. The table came from immunoSEQ multiplex PCR; TCRdb's copy has only in-frame clones and leaves some out. The table lists roughly 290,000 clones, about 89% of them singletons. Sequences were obtained from PBMCs or T cells enriched from blood (not recorded which). The receptors originated from a woman in her 40s who had recovered from COVID-19.

This chain connects TRBV19 to TRBJ1-2, with D possibly matching TRBD1 (6 bases). CDR3 length: 16 residues. CDR1 is LNHDA and CDR2 is SQIVND in the germline V gene (reference sequence). V lost 5 bases and J 8 bases, leaving 24 bases between the germline ends. The CDR3 region has the DNA TGTGCCAGTAGTCCGGCCATAACGACAGGCCTCCGAGGCTACACCTTC. Encoded protein: CASSPAITTGLRGYTF. The whole variable domain, filled in from reference TRBV19 and TRBJ1-2, reads DGGITQSPKYLFRKEGQNVTLSCEQNLNHDAMYWYRQDPGQGLRLIYYSQIVNDFQKGDIAEGYSVSREKKESFPLTVTSAQKNPTAFYLCASSPAITTGLRGYTFGSGTRLTVV.

The chain uses TRBV5-1 and TRBJ1-6; D ambiguous. This CDR3 spans 17 amino acids. Trimming removed 0 bases at V and 7 bases at J, with 17 bases between. In germline, CDR1 is SGHRS, CDR2 YFSETQ. CDR3 bases: TGCGCCAGCAGCTTGGGAGGCGGGGTGGAGCAGAATTCACCCCTCCACTTT. It encodes CASSLGGGVEQNSPLHF.

J is TRBJ1-5 and V is TRBV2, with a possible D match to TRBD1 (6 bases). This CDR3 comprises 14 residues. The V end lost 6 bases, the J end lost 1 base, and 10 bases lay between the germline ends. The germline gives CDR1 SNHLY, CDR2 FYNNEI. CDR3 bases: TGTGCCAGCAGCGCTGGACAGAGCAATCAGCCCCAGCATTTT. This codes for CASSAGQSNQPQHF.

This clone showed up just once. This chain joins TRBV5-1 and TRBJ2-7; D might be TRBD2 (6 bases). The germline V gene has CDR1 SGHRS and CDR2 YFSETQ. The CDR3 runs to 13 residues. V lost 1 base to trimming and J lost 7 bases, with 12 bases between them. The CDR3 sequence: CASSLFTGVEQYF. The DNA of the CDR3 is TGCGCCAGCAGCTTGTTTACGGGAGTTGAGCAGTACTTC.

The J gene is TRBJ1-1, the V gene TRBV6-1, with D uncertain. Germline V CDR1 and CDR2: MNHNS, SASEGT. This CDR3 contains 13 residues. V lost 2 bases and J 5 bases, leaving 9 bases between the germline ends. CDR3 coding DNA: TGTGCCAGCAGTGAACGGGATGAAACTGAAGCTTTCTTT. As protein: CASSERDETEAFF.

The genes are TRBV9 and TRBJ1-1, with 8 bases aligning to TRBD1. The ends lost 4 bases at V and 4 bases at J; junction bases unmatched: 12. The V gene's germline CDR1 is SGDLS and CDR2 YYNGEE. This CDR3 has 16 residues. The CDR3 nucleotides read TGTGCCAGCAGCTCCTCCCCTCGACAGGGGAGCACTGAAGCTTTCTTT. Its protein product is CASSSSPRQGSTEAFF.

The V call is TRBV7-2, the J call TRBJ2-5; 7 bases match TRBD1. This CDR3 comprises 15 residues. Trimming took 5 bases from V and 2 from J; bases not matched to a gene: 8. The germline V gene has CDR1 SGHTA and CDR2 FQGNSA. This chain's CDR3 is CASSVRTGRQETQYF. DNA for the CDR3: TGTGCCAGCAGCGTGAGGACAGGCCGACAAGAGACCCAGTACTTC.

This clone was counted a single time. The chain is built from TRBV5-1 and TRBJ1-6; D may be TRBD1 (5 bases). CDR1 is SGHRS and CDR2 is YFSETQ in the germline V gene. Between the trimmed V and J ends, which lost 0 bases and 5 bases, there was a span of 9 bases. This CDR3 spans 15 amino acids. CDR3: CASSLGAGHNSPLHF. CDR3 bases: TGCGCCAGCAGCTTGGGGGCAGGGCATAATTCACCCCTCCACTTT.

Only a few counts were recorded for this clone. V usage is TRBV13 and J usage is TRBJ1-2; TRBD1 is a possible D gene (6 bases). Trimming stripped 3 bases from V and 3 bases from J, with 20 bases between. The length of the CDR3 is 17 residues. In germline, CDR1 is PRHDT, CDR2 FYEKMQ (reference sequence). Here the CDR3 reads CASSLWGRKPLYYGYTF. CDR3 DNA: TGTGCCAGCAGCTTGTGGGGGCGAAAACCGCTCTACTATGGCTACACCTTC.

V usage is TRBV5-1 and J usage is TRBJ1-2, with D possibly matching TRBD1 (6 bases). V lost 4 bases and J lost 2, with 15 bases in between. This CDR3 has 15 amino acids. The germline CDR1 and CDR2 sequences are SGHRS and YFSETQ. Written as DNA, the CDR3 is TGCGCCAGCAGCGCCTCCGGGACAACCAACTATGGCTACACCTTC. Translating gives CASSASGTTNYGYTF.

This chain joins TRBV29-1 and TRBJ2-7, with unresolved D. The length of the CDR3 is 12 residues. V was shortened by 6 bases and J by 2 bases, with 11 bases between the two germline ends. Germline CDR1 SQVTM, CDR2 ANQGSEA. Here the CDR3 DNA reads TGCAGCGTGATGAACAGCACCTACGAGCAGTACTTC. This codes for CSVMNSTYEQYF.